Listed below are T cell receptor beta chains from one sample, sequenced in a study of blood T cell repertoires in COVID-19. Here immunoSEQ multiplex PCR was the method, and the copy in TCRdb shows in-frame clones only, minus some. In the table there are about 69,000 clones, 85% to 90% of which are singletons. The sample taken for sequencing was peripheral blood. The receptors come from a man older than 75 with acute or convalescent COVID-19. Each CDR3 is given with its conserved first and last residue. A D gene is named only where the DNA matches it firmly. Some rows have no size entry. The others give once, few or many, or a class for an expanded clone.

d_gene	j_gene	v_gene	abundance	CDR3nt	CDR3aa
TRBD1	TRBJ1-2	TRBV5-6	.	TGTGCCAGCACCTGGGACAGGGGAGATGGCTACACCTTC	CASTWDRGDGYTF
TRBD1	TRBJ1-6	TRBV6-5	.	TGTGCCAGCAGCGCTGACAGGGGGAATTCACCCCTCCACTTT	CASSADRGNSPLHF
TRBD2	TRBJ2-1	TRBV11-3	.	TGTGCCAGTACTCAATTGGGACTAGCGGGAGGGTATGAGCAGTTCTTC	CASTQLGLAGGYEQFF
.	TRBJ1-2	TRBV4-2	.	TGTGCCAGCAGCCAGGACCAAGGAGGGCGCGGCTACACCTTC	CASSQDQGGRGYTF
TRBD1	TRBJ2-5	TRBV10-1	.	TGCGCCAGCAGTGAAGGTCAGGGGGCGTGGGAGACCCAGTACTTC	CASSEGQGAWETQYF
.	TRBJ2-1	TRBV5-5	.	TGTGCCAGCAGCCCGTCCGGGAACTCCTACAATGAGCAGTTCTTC	CASSPSGNSYNEQFF
TRBD2	TRBJ2-7	TRBV28	.	TGTGCCAGTAGAGCGGGAGGGCCTTACGAGCAGTACTTC	CASRAGGPYEQYF
TRBD1	TRBJ1-6	TRBV30	.	TGTGCCTGGTCGACAGGGGGCTCTGGATCACCCCTCCACTTT	CAWSTGGSGSPLHF
.	TRBJ2-6	TRBV18	.	TGTGCCAGCTCCCCTTTGGGACAAGGGTCGACGGGGGCCAACGTCCTGACTTTC	CASSPLGQGSTGANVLTF
.	TRBJ2-7	TRBV14	.	TGTGCCAGCAGCCAAGGCCGGACACTCTACGAGCAGTACTTC	CASSQGRTLYEQYF
.	TRBJ2-2	TRBV4-3	.	TGCGCCAGCAGCCAAGGGCTCCCGCCGAACACCGGGGAGCTGTTTTTT	CASSQGLPPNTGELFF
TRBD2	TRBJ2-7	TRBV25-1	.	TGTGCCAGCAGTGAGGCGGGAGGGAGGACCTACGAGCAGTACTTC	CASSEAGGRTYEQYF
.	TRBJ2-5	TRBV5-1	.	TGCGCCAGCAGCTTGGGGACAGAAGAGACCCGGTACTTC	CASSLGTEETRYF
TRBD2	TRBJ2-7	TRBV7-2	.	TGTGCCAGCAGCTTAGCGACGGCGGGAGGACGGGGTGAGCAGTACTTC	CASSLATAGGRGEQYF
.	TRBJ1-5	TRBV5-1	.	TGCGCCAGCAGCTTGGATGGGCCTCAGCCCCAGCATTTT	CASSLDGPQPQHF
.	TRBJ1-1	TRBV10-1	.	TGCGCCACCACACAGGGCGGATTGAACACTGAAGCTTTCTTT	CATTQGGLNTEAFF
TRBD2	TRBJ2-5	TRBV24-1	.	TGTGCCACCAGTGATAGACTAGCGGGAGAAGAGACCCAGTACTTC	CATSDRLAGEETQYF
.	TRBJ1-2	TRBV3-1/TRBV3-2	.	TGTGCCAGCAGCCAAGGACATGGCAGTGGTTACGGCTACACCTTC	CASSQGHGSGYGYTF
.	TRBJ1-2	TRBV7-2	.	TGTGCCAGCAGCCAGAACTCGGGGGGGCATGGCTACACCTTC	CASSQNSGGHGYTF
TRBD2	TRBJ2-7	TRBV7-2	.	TGTGCCAGCAGCGTCACTAGCGCAGGCTACGAGCAGTACTTC	CASSVTSAGYEQYF
TRBD1	TRBJ1-2	TRBV7-9	.	TGTGCCAGCAGCTTCTGGGACAGGGGAAGGGCTGGCTACACCTTC	CASSFWDRGRAGYTF
TRBD2	TRBJ2-1	TRBV5-8	once	TGTGCCAGCAGCCGCGGACTAGCGGGAGCCAATGAGCAGTTCTTC	CASSRGLAGANEQFF
.	TRBJ2-3	TRBV7-9	.	TGTGCCAGCAGCTTAGTTGCGGGATCCACAGATACGCAGTATTTT	CASSLVAGSTDTQYF
.	TRBJ2-1	TRBV29-1	.	TGCAGCGTTGAAGATGGGGGCGGGAATGAGCAGTTCTTC	CSVEDGGGNEQFF
TRBD1	TRBJ2-3	TRBV7-9	.	TGTGCCAGCAGCTCCGGGACAGGGGGATCAGATACGCAGTATTTT	CASSSGTGGSDTQYF
.	TRBJ2-2	TRBV6-5	.	TGTGCCAGCAGTATTATTTTCCCCGGGGAGCTGTTTTTT	CASSIIFPGELFF
.	TRBJ1-2	TRBV7-9	.	TGTGCCAGCAGCCTAGACATTTACTATGGCTACACCTTC	CASSLDIYYGYTF
.	TRBJ1-1	TRBV19	once	TGTGCCAGTAGTAGTCAGGGCAACCTAAGGACTGAAGCTTTCTTT	CASSSQGNLRTEAFF
.	TRBJ1-6	TRBV5-1	.	TGCGCCAGCAGCTTGGGACACCAGCTCCTTAATTCACCCCTCCACTTT	CASSLGHQLLNSPLHF
TRBD2	TRBJ2-7	TRBV18	.	TGTGCCAGCTCACTCGGGACTAGCGGGAGAGGCGAGCAGTACTTC	CASSLGTSGRGEQYF
.	TRBJ1-5	TRBV10-2	.	TGCGCCAGCACAGGGGCTACCAATCAGCCCCAGCATTTT	CASTGATNQPQHF
.	TRBJ2-2	TRBV9	.	TGTGCCAGCAGCCCCAGAGAGGTGACCGGGGAGCTGTTTTTT	CASSPREVTGELFF
TRBD1	TRBJ1-2	TRBV10-3	.	TGTGCCATCAGCGTCGACAGGGTCGGAGGCTACACCTTC	CAISVDRVGGYTF
TRBD1	TRBJ2-1	TRBV27	.	TGTGCCAGCAGTTCAGACAACAGGGGTCAGCCGGGGCAGTTCTTC	CASSSDNRGQPGQFF
TRBD2	TRBJ2-4	TRBV19	.	TGTGCCAGTAGTATTGAATTAGCGGGGTACCGGGTGGTCAAAAACATTCAGTACTTC	CASSIELAGYRVVKNIQYF
.	TRBJ1-5	TRBV24-1	.	TGTGCCACCAGTGATTTGGGGACAACAAGGCCCCAGCATTTT	CATSDLGTTRPQHF
.	TRBJ1-1	TRBV2	few	TGTGCCAGCAGTGAAGCTCGAGACACTGAAGCTTTCTTT	CASSEARDTEAFF
TRBD1	TRBJ1-1	TRBV5-1	.	TGCGCCAGCAGCTTGGCCCCAGGGGGCTCAAAAACTGAAGCTTTCTTT	CASSLAPGGSKTEAFF
TRBD2	TRBJ2-7	TRBV7-2	.	TGTGCCAGCAGCTTAACTTTCCCGCTAGCGGGAAAGTACGAGCAGTACTTC	CASSLTFPLAGKYEQYF
TRBD1	TRBJ1-5	TRBV6-2/TRBV6-3	.	TGTGCCAGCAGTTACCCTCCGACAGGGGTTAGCAATCAGCCCCAGCATTTT	CASSYPPTGVSNQPQHF
.	TRBJ2-7	TRBV27	once	TGTGCCAGCAACGGGACTTCTACCTACGAGCAGTACTTC	CASNGTSTYEQYF
.	TRBJ1-2	TRBV6-2/TRBV6-3	.	TGTGCCAGCAGTTCATCCGGGTTATATGGCTACACCTTC	CASSSSGLYGYTF
.	TRBJ2-7	TRBV3-1/TRBV3-2	.	TGTGCCAGCAGCCAAGATAAAGTCAGGTCATACGAGCAGTACTTC	CASSQDKVRSYEQYF
TRBD2	TRBJ2-7	TRBV11-3	few	TGTGCCAGCAGCGACCACACTAGCGGATCCTACGAGCAGTACTTC	CASSDHTSGSYEQYF
.	TRBJ1-2	TRBV15	.	TGTGCCACCAGCAGAGACCCCAGGGAATATGGCTACACCTTC	CATSRDPREYGYTF
.	TRBJ2-7	TRBV5-1	few	TGCGCCAGCAGTGGCGGTCGCTCCTACGAGCAGTACTTC	CASSGGRSYEQYF
.	TRBJ2-7	TRBV27	.	TGTGCCAGCAGTTTACGGGGGGAGCAGTACTTC	CASSLRGEQYF
.	TRBJ2-1	TRBV5-1	.	TGCGCCAGCAGCTTGGCTCGGGATCCCACCTACAATGAGCAGTTCTTC	CASSLARDPTYNEQFF
.	TRBJ1-6	TRBV28	.	TGTGCCAGCAGGACACAGGTCTTGGCTTCACCCCTCCACTTT	CASRTQVLASPLHF
TRBD1	TRBJ2-5	TRBV5-1	.	TGCGCCAGCAGCCCGGGACAGCAAGAGACCCAGTACTTC	CASSPGQQETQYF
.	TRBJ2-7	TRBV9	.	TGTGCCAGCAGCGCTGACAGTGGATACGAGCAGTACTTC	CASSADSGYEQYF
.	TRBJ1-5	TRBV19	few	TGTGCCAGTAGTCGCGGGGTCAGTAGCAATCAGCCCCAGCATTTT	CASSRGVSSNQPQHF
.	TRBJ2-5	TRBV30	.	TGTGCCTGGAGTCCCCTAGGGGGAGCAGGGGAGACCCAGTACTTC	CAWSPLGGAGETQYF